One and the same sample provided the 32 T cell receptor beta chains below, sequenced in a study of human T cells and chemical hapten exposure. Time point in this sample: patch test 2, 6 weeks after DPC sensitization. The treatment is: therapeutic diphenylcyclopropenone sensitization with weekly scalp DPC. TCRdb re-analysed the RACE reads in MiXCR, keeping a single row per CDR3 protein. Of about 140,000 distinct CDR3 sequences in the sample, 12% were seen once. Sequenced material: whole blood, taken in connection with sensitization to the hapten diphenylcyclopropenone (DPC). The receptors stem from a woman aged 45-65 years with alopecia areata. Some clones in this sample may be carry-over from other donors' samples.

This clonotype occurred a few times. The chain is built from TRBV29-1 and TRBJ1-2; D ambiguous. The CDR3 has 13 amino acids. Germline assignment: CDR1 SQVTM and CDR2 ANQGSEA. The V gene lost 4 bases and the J gene lost 4 bases, with 13 bases spanning the gap. The CDR3 protein is CSVGSDRVYGYTF. The CDR3 DNA is TGCAGCGTTGGGTCTGATAGGGTCTATGGCTACACCTTC.

This clonotype has only a few counts. The chain uses TRBV5-1 and TRBJ2-1; D might be TRBD2 (6 bases). V was clipped by 8 bases and J by 0 bases, with 12 bases between them. Per the germline V gene, CDR1 is SGHRS and CDR2 is YFSETQ. The CDR3 covers 14 residues. CDR3 bases: TGCGCCAGTACCTCGGAGGGCTCCTACAATGAGCAGTTCTTC. This sequence encodes CASTSEGSYNEQFF.

The sample holds a few counts of this clonotype. The V and J genes are TRBV6-5 and TRBJ2-7, with 7 bases fitting TRBD1. CDR3 length: 14 residues. Trimming cost V 5 bases and J 7 bases; bases outside gene matches: 11. The germline V gene has CDR1 MNHEY and CDR2 SVGAGI. The CDR3 sequence is CASSLGQPLGEQYF. The CDR3 DNA follows: TGTGCCAGCAGTCTGGGACAGCCGCTAGGAGAGCAGTACTTC.

The chain uses TRBV7-2 and TRBJ2-3; D is possibly TRBD2 (7 bases). The CDR3 consists of 15 residues. Germline V gives CDR1 SGHTA, CDR2 FQGNSA. V shed 4 bases and J shed 6 bases, with 17 bases lying between them. The CDR3 loop is CASSSPGGRSDTQYF. The CDR3, as DNA: TGTGCCAGCAGCTCCCCGGGGGGCCGCTCGGATACGCAGTATTTT.

This clonotype was seen more than once but under ten times. The chain links TRBV20-1 to TRBJ2-1, with a weak D call TRBD2 (5 bases). The germline V and J ends were trimmed by 8 bases and 0 bases, with 11 bases remaining between them. CDR3 length equals 13 residues. Germline-derived CDR1 and CDR2 are DFQATT and SNEGSKA (reference sequence). CDR3 in amino acids: CSPRAASYNEQFF. CDR3 sequence (DNA): TGCAGTCCGAGAGCGGCCTCCTACAATGAGCAGTTCTTC.

This clonotype was counted many times. The rearrangement joins TRBV14 to TRBJ1-2; D call uncertain. The germline V gene encodes CDR1 SGHDN and CDR2 FVKESK. Trimming took off 1 base at V and 6 bases at J, with 9 bases between the two ends. This CDR3 region has 13 residues. CDR3 nucleotide sequence: TGTGCCAGCAGCCAAGGATGGCCAGATGGCTACACCTTC. Translated, it gives CASSQGWPDGYTF.

Many counts were recorded for this clonotype. The rearrangement uses TRBV14 and TRBJ2-1, with D unclear. This CDR3 comprises 19 residues. With 0 bases removed from V and 1 base from J, the gap between germline ends came to 19 bases. Germline V CDR1 and CDR2: SGHDN, FVKESK. The CDR3 protein is CASSQDLNLLPTSYNEQFF. CDR3 nucleotides: TGTGCCAGCAGCCAAGATCTAAATCTTCTCCCGACTTCCTACAATGAGCAGTTCTTC.

The chain joins TRBV6-7 to TRBJ2-3; unclear D gene. TRBV6-7 is an open reading frame, and its role is uncertain. V was cut by 2 bases and J by 6 bases, with 6 bases left in between. The CDR3 consists of 12 residues. CDR3 DNA: TGTGCCAGCAGTTACGTCGCGGATACGCAGTATTTT. As protein: CASSYVADTQYF.

This clonotype has just a few counts. The chain employs TRBV18 and TRBJ2-5; D perhaps matches TRBD2 (6 bases). The germline V and J ends were trimmed by 4 bases and 2 bases, with 11 bases remaining between them. The CDR3 is 14 amino acids. The germline gives CDR1 KGHSH, CDR2 LQKENI. Written as DNA, the CDR3 is TGTGCCAGCTCACAGGAAGCGGGTCAAGAGACCCAGTACTTC. It is translated as CASSQEAGQETQYF.

A few counts support this clonotype. V and J are TRBV4-3 and TRBJ2-1; 8 bases agree with TRBD2. V was clipped by 0 bases and J by 0 bases; unmatched bases: 16. CDR1 and CDR2 (germline): LGHNA, YSLEER. The CDR3 spans 21 residues. CDR3 nucleotide sequence: TGCGCCAGCAGCCAAGATTACCCCGGGACTAGTGTCCCGAGCTCCTACAATGAGCAGTTCTTC. Protein product: CASSQDYPGTSVPSSYNEQFF.

This clonotype has at least ten counts. The V gene is TRBV11-2, the J gene TRBJ2-7, with TRBD2 matching over 11 bases. Germline CDR1 is SGHAT and CDR2 is FQNNGV. The J segment lost 2 bases and the V segment lost 6 bases, leaving 6 bases of the junction unmatched. The CDR3 consists of 15 residues. The CDR3 bases are TGTGCCAGCAGTCGGGGACTAGCGGAAACCTACGAGCAGTACTTC. Protein: CASSRGLAETYEQYF.

This clonotype occurred many times. The CDR3 sequence: CSVEGEQILSYGYTF. CDR3 nucleotides: TGCAGCGTTGAAGGGGAACAAATACTCAGCTATGGCTACACCTTC. This chain uses TRBV29-1 with TRBJ1-2; the D is unclear. Trimming removed 1 base from V and 4 bases from J, with 16 bases in between. This CDR3 contains 15 residues. Per germline, CDR1 SQVTM and CDR2 ANQGSEA.

The V and J genes are TRBV19 and TRBJ1-5, with D perhaps matching TRBD1 (6 bases). Germline V lookup: CDR1 LNHDA, CDR2 SQIVND (reference sequence). The V and J ends lost 6 bases and 1 base respectively, with 16 bases between them. The CDR3 covers 16 residues. In DNA form, the CDR3 reads TGTGCCAGTAGGGTGGGACAACGAGAGAGCAATCAGCCCCAGCATTTT. Encoded protein: CASRVGQRESNQPQHF.

This clonotype was detected ten times or more. V gene TRBV11-2 combines with J gene TRBJ1-4; a weak D match, TRBD1 (5 bases). CDR1 and CDR2 from the germline V gene are SGHAT and FQNNGV. V was trimmed by 5 bases and J by 1 base, leaving 14 bases between them. The CDR3 covers 16 residues. CDR3 protein: CASSPRAGGTNEKLFF. In DNA form, the CDR3 reads TGTGCCAGCAGCCCTAGGGCCGGGGGAACTAATGAAAAACTGTTTTTT.

The V gene is TRBV12-3 or TRBV12-4, the J gene TRBJ2-1, with D perhaps TRBD2 (5 bases). Trimming shortened V by 1 base and J by 6 bases, and 10 bases separated the two germline ends. The length of the CDR3 is 14 residues. This CDR3 reads CASSLEDYFNEQFF. Here the CDR3 DNA reads TGTGCCAGCAGTTTAGAAGACTACTTCAATGAGCAGTTCTTC.

The chain employs TRBV28 and TRBJ1-1, with D unresolved. Trimming cost V 6 bases and J 4 bases, with 12 bases left between them. The CDR3 is 13 amino acids. Germline CDR1 reads MDHEN; CDR2 reads SYDVKM. The CDR3: CASSFLRSTEAFF. CDR3 nucleotide sequence: TGTGCCAGCAGCTTCTTAAGGTCCACTGAAGCTTTCTTT.

This clonotype was recorded a few times. The V and J genes are TRBV3-1 and TRBJ1-1, with D possibly TRBD1 on 6 matching bases. Trimming removed 8 bases from V and 3 bases from J, with 10 bases in between. The V gene's germline CDR1 is LGHDT and CDR2 YNNKEL (reference sequence). The CDR3 is 12 residues long. In DNA form, the CDR3 reads TGTGCCAGCCGCGACAGGCACACTGAAGCTTTCTTT. It specifies CASRDRHTEAFF.

This clonotype was counted many times. The CDR3 protein is CASSPFGSLSYEQYF. Here the CDR3 DNA reads TGCGCCAGCAGCCCGTTTGGATCCCTTTCCTACGAGCAGTACTTC. This sequence joins TRBV5-1 and TRBJ2-7; D remains ambiguous. From germline, CDR1 is SGHRS and CDR2 YFSETQ. CDR3 length: 15 residues. Deletions cut 4 bases from V and 1 base from J, with 15 bases between. The complete variable domain, with remaining parts taken from reference TRBV5-1 and TRBJ2-7, reads KAGVTQTPRYLIKTRGQQVTLSCSPISGHRSVSWYQQTPGQGLQFLFEYFSETQRNKGNFPGRFSGRQFSNSRSEMNVSTLELGDSALYLCASSPFGSLSYEQYFGPGTRLTVT.

This clonotype was seen a handful of times. This chain links TRBV6-1 with TRBJ1-2, with 7 bases identical to TRBD1. Germline assignment: CDR1 MNHNS and CDR2 SASEGT. This CDR3 is 14 amino acids long. V shed 2 bases and J 4 bases; nucleotides not matched to a gene: 4. CDR3 sequence (DNA): TGTGCCAGCAGTGAACTGGGACAGACCTATGGCTACACCTTC. Encoded protein: CASSELGQTYGYTF.

As regards this clonotype: This may stem from a read error, because a much larger clone lies one nucleotide away. The chain joins TRBV20-1 to TRBJ2-7, with 16 bases matching TRBD2. Germline CDR1 DFQATT, CDR2 SNEGSKA (reference sequence). This CDR3 comprises 17 residues. CDR3 nucleotide sequence: TGCAGTGCTACCTGGGGACTAGCGGGAGGGCCCCCCTACCAGCAGTACTTC. It is translated as CSATWGLAGGPPYQQYF.

The CDR3 reads CASSLETAYGGELFF. The CDR3 DNA follows: TGTGCCAGCAGCTTAGAGACAGCTTACGGCGGGGAGCTGTTTTTT. V gene TRBV11-3 combines with J gene TRBJ2-2; tentative D call: TRBD1 (5 bases). Trimming took 0 bases from V and 7 from J, leaving 12 bases between them. Germline CDR1 SGHNT, CDR2 YENEEA. This CDR3 region has 15 residues.

J is TRBJ2-3 and V is TRBV6-2 or TRBV6-3; unclear D gene. Between the trimmed V and J ends, which lost 2 bases and 7 bases, there was a span of 10 bases. The V gene's germline CDR1 is MNHEY and CDR2 SVGEGT. The CDR3 has 13 residues. The DNA of the CDR3 is TGTGCCAGCAGTTACCCCAGCACCTATACGCAGTATTTT. It yields the protein CASSYPSTYTQYF.

This clonotype was observed at least ten times. The rearrangement links TRBV30 to TRBJ2-7; a weak D match, TRBD2 (7 bases). CDR3 length: 13 amino acids. Trimming left V 1 base short and J 5 bases short, with 12 bases between. Per the germline V gene, CDR1 is GTSNPN and CDR2 is SVGIG (reference sequence). The CDR3 loop is CAWSATGRDEQYF. CDR3 coding DNA: TGTGCCTGGAGTGCCACAGGGAGGGACGAGCAGTACTTC.

The rearrangement joins TRBV7-6 to TRBJ2-2; 7 bases match TRBD2. CDR1 and CDR2 from the germline V gene are SGHVS and FNYEAQ. With 1 base clipped from V and 0 bases from J, the junction kept 11 bases outside the gene matches. CDR3 length: 19 residues. The CDR3 nucleotides read TGTGCCAGCAGCTTAGGACTAGCCGCGGGAACAGCGAACACCGGGGAGCTGTTTTTT. As protein: CASSLGLAAGTANTGELFF.

The chain joins TRBV5-1 to TRBJ1-1; D gene uncertain. Germline V lookup: CDR1 SGHRS, CDR2 YFSETQ. CDR3 size: 13 residues. V lost 5 bases and J lost 2, with 10 bases in between. The CDR3 DNA is TGCGCCAGCAGGACAAACTCCAACACTGAAGCTTTCTTT. It codes for CASRTNSNTEAFF.

This clonotype was observed many times. This rearrangement joins TRBV29-1 to TRBJ2-5; 10 bases fit TRBD1. This CDR3 region has 13 residues. After removal of 5 bases from V and 5 bases from J, the junction contained 5 bases not matched to a gene. CDR1 SQVTM and CDR2 ANQGSEA come from the germline V gene. In nucleotides, the CDR3 is TGCAGCGTTCGGACAGGGGGTCGGGAGACCCAGTACTTC. Its translation: CSVRTGGRETQYF.

The rearrangement joins TRBV7-2 to TRBJ2-2; no definite D call. Germline values: CDR1 SGHTA, CDR2 FQGNSA. CDR3 size: 14 residues. The V and J ends lost 0 bases and 5 bases respectively, with 7 bases between them. CDR3 DNA: TGTGCCAGCAGCTTAGCGTTCGATACCGGGGAGCTGTTTTTT. This sequence encodes CASSLAFDTGELFF.

Comments on this clonotype: Relative to the germline gene, one junction end is altered; a read error may explain this. This chain connects TRBV18 to TRBJ1-1; the D gene is possibly TRBD1 (6 bases). CDR3 length equals 15 residues. Germline V gives CDR1 KGHSH, CDR2 LQKENI. CDR3 DNA: TGTGCCAGCTCAACAAAGGGAGGGGGATTCACTGTAGCTTTCTTT. Translated: CASSTKGGGFTVAFF.

There are a few counts of this clonotype. The chain joins TRBV29-1 to TRBJ1-2; D might be TRBD1 (6 bases). The germline V gene encodes CDR1 SQVTM and CDR2 ANQGSEA. Between the trimmed V and J ends, which lost 7 bases and 0 bases, there was a span of 15 bases. The CDR3 is made up of 14 amino acids. The DNA of the CDR3 is TGCAGCGCGAGAGAAGGGGGTCCTAACTATGGCTACACCTTC. This translates into CSAREGGPNYGYTF.

This clonotype has a handful of counts. This rearrangement joins TRBV27 to TRBJ2-7; D is possibly TRBD2 (6 bases). Germline CDR1 and CDR2: MNHEY and SMNVEV (reference sequence). The CDR3 spans 14 residues. Trimming shortened V by 5 bases and J by 6 bases, and 17 bases separated the two germline ends. The CDR3 DNA is TGTGCCAGCAGTCCGCCGGGACTCCCCCGCGAGCAGTACTTC. Protein sequence: CASSPPGLPREQYF.

The rearrangement joins TRBV7-2 to TRBJ2-3, with 12 bases aligning to TRBD2. Trimming at V came to 3 bases and at J to 5 bases, leaving 0 bases not matched to a gene. Germline V CDR1 and CDR2: SGHTA, FQGNSA. The CDR3 contains 14 residues. The CDR3 loop reads CASSLGLAGDTQYF. The DNA of the CDR3 is TGTGCCAGCAGCTTGGGACTAGCGGGAGATACGCAGTATTTT.

CDR3 sequence: CSARDKRGGANVLTF. CDR3 nucleotides: TGCAGTGCTAGAGATAAGCGGGGAGGGGCCAACGTCCTGACTTTC. The chain has TRBV20-1 and TRBJ2-6; 7 nucleotides agree with TRBD2. The CDR3 length is 15 residues. Germline-derived CDR1 and CDR2 are DFQATT and SNEGSKA (reference sequence). V was pared by 0 bases and J by 4 bases, with 3 bases of the junction left unmatched.